This T cell receptor (beta chain) came from a study of shared clonotypes between healthy human individuals. Repertoires were generated with immunoSEQ multiplex PCR, while TCRdb's copy carries only in-frame clones and drops some. The sample has about 1.5 million clones, approximately 98% seen once. The length of the CDR3 is 15 residues. With 5 bases clipped from V and 5 bases from J, the junction kept 8 bases outside the gene matches. Germline V gives CDR1 SGHNT, CDR2 YYREEE (reference sequence). Material for sequencing was naive CD4+ T cells sorted from blood. Subset here: CD45RA+ positively selected. The origin of this receptor is a man aged 25-40 years in good health. V and J are TRBV5-4 and TRBJ2-1, with TRBD1 identical over 9 bases. This CDR3 is CASRHLQGADNEQFF. The CDR3 DNA reads TGTGCCAGCAGGCACCTACAGGGGGCGGACAATGAGCAGTTCTTC.